This record concerns one TCR beta chain sequence. Its matching antigen is unknown. The sample belongs to a study of T cell clonotyping in hematopoietic cell transplantation. Study results and caveats: Pathologically expanded recipient clonotypes increased progressively from day 30 to day 180 as diversity fell. Without cell sorting, CD4 versus CD8 contributions remain unresolved. Graft donor and pretransplant recipient Inverse Simpson Index values predicted broader posttransplant TCR diversity.

Method: immunoSEQ multiplex PCR; TCRdb's copy keeps in-frame clones and lacks some. The table includes fewer than 15,000 clones, 80% to 95% detected once. The CDR3 covers 15 residues. The V gene's germline CDR1 is SNHLY and CDR2 FYNNEI. V lost 6 bases, J lost 7 bases, and 7 bases stayed unmatched. Blood collection times were about day -28 and days 30, 100, 180 posttransplant. The sequence was collected from a female patient aged 50-59 years who had an allogeneic stem cell transplant from an unrelated donor, so the T cells may come from the graft donor. Some clones in this sample may be carry-over from other donors' samples. This material consisted of PBMCs, taken 100 days after allogeneic stem cell transplant. V usage is TRBV2 and J usage is TRBJ1-6; 9 nucleotides line up with TRBD1. CDR3 protein: CASSREQGANSPLHF. Here the CDR3 DNA reads TGTGCCAGCAGCCGGGAACAGGGGGCGAATTCACCCCTCCACTTT.